Sequencing of this T cell receptor beta chain was carried out in a study of response to subunit inactivated influenza vaccine. This CDR3 has 14 residues. Germline loops: CDR1 SNHLY, CDR2 FYNNEI. The V end lost 2 bases, the J end lost 4 bases, and 9 bases lay between the germline ends. Using its own MiXCR run on the RT-PCR reads, TCRdb lists one record per CDR3 protein. The sample includes 500,000 to 600,000 distinct CDR3 sequences, 11% of them seen just once. Separately, the same data were catalogued under a study of T cells expressing NK-cell markers. That source adds: Scientists made TCR beta cDNA using 5'RACE template switching with UMIs. Cells sorted as CD3+CD56+NKG2C+, CD3+CD56+NKG2C- and CD3+CD56-NKG2C+ T cells supplied the TCR beta repertoires. NKG2C+ dominant clonotype frequencies in 5 or 6 donors were roughly 1.0-7.5% of CD8+ T cells. One observes that, in a few donors, these clonotypes were also the leading ones within the CD3+CD56-NKG2C+ fraction.

The genes are TRBV2 and TRBJ2-1, with D tentatively TRBD2 (6 bases). The material sequenced was PBMCs from blood, taken on the day of vaccination. The receptor comes from a man over 45 who received an inactivated influenza vaccine. The CDR3 sequence is CASSEPSEYNEQFF. CDR3 DNA: TGTGCCAGCAGTGAACCTAGCGAGTACAATGAGCAGTTCTTC.